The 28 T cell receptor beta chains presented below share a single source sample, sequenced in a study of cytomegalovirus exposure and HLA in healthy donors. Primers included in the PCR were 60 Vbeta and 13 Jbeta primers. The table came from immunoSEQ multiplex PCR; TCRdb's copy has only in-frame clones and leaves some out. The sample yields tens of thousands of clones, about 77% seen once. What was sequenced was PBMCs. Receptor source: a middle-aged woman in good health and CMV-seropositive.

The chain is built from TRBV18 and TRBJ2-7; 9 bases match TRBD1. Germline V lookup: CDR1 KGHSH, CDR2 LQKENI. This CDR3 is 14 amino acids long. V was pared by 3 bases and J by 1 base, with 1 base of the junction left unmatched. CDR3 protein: CASSPGQGSYEQYF. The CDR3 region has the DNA TGTGCCAGCTCACCCGGACAGGGGTCCTACGAGCAGTACTTC.

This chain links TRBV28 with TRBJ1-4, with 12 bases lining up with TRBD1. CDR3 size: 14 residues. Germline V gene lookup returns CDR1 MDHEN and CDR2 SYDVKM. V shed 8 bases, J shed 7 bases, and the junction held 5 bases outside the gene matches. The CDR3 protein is CASSPGQGAEKLFF. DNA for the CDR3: TGTGCCAGCTCCCCGGGACAGGGGGCTGAAAAACTGTTTTTT.

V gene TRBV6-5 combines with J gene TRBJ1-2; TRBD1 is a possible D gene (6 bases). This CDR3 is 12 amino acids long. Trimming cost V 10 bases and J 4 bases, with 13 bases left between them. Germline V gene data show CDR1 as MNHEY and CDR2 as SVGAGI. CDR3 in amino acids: CATVQGVYGYTF. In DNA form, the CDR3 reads TGTGCCACCGTACAGGGAGTCTATGGCTACACCTTC.

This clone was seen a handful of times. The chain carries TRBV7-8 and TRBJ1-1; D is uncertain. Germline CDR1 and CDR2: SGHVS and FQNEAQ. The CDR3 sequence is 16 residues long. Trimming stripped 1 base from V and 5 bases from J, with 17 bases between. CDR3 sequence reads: CASSLVQAALMTEAFF. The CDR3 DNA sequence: TGTGCCAGCAGCTTAGTCCAGGCAGCTTTGATGACTGAAGCTTTCTTT.

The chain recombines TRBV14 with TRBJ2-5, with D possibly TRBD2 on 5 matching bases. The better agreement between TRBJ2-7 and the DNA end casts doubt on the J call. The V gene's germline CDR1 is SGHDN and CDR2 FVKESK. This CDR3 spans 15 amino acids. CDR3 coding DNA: TGTGCCAGCAGCCCCGGGTGGGGAGTATTCTACGAGCAGTACTTC. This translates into CASSPGWGVFYEQYF.

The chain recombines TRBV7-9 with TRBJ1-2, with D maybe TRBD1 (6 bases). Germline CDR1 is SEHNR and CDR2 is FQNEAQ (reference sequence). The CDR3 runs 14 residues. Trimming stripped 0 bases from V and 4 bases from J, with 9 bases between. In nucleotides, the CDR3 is TGTGCCAGCAGCTTAGCAGGACAGAGCTATGGCTACACCTTC. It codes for CASSLAGQSYGYTF.

For the CDR3, the DNA is TGCGCCAGCAGCTTGGACGCCTCGAGCTCCTACAATGAGCAGTTCTTC. It yields the protein CASSLDASSSYNEQFF. The chain employs TRBV5-1 and TRBJ2-1; D is undetermined. Germline CDR1 and CDR2: SGHRS and YFSETQ. V dropped 0 bases and J dropped 0 bases, with 10 bases sitting between them. The CDR3 covers 16 residues.

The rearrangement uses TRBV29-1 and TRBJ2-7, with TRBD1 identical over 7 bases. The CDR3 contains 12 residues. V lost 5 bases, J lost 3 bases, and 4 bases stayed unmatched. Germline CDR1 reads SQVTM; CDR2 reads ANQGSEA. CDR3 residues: CSVLGTVYEQYV. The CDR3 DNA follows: TGCAGCGTTCTTGGGACAGTCTACGAGCAGTACGTC.

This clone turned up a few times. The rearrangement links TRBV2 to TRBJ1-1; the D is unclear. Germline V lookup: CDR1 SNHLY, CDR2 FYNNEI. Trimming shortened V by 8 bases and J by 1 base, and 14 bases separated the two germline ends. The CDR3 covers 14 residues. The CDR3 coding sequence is TGTGCCAGCTGGTCGGACTTACCGAACACTGAAGCTTTCTTT. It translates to CASWSDLPNTEAFF.

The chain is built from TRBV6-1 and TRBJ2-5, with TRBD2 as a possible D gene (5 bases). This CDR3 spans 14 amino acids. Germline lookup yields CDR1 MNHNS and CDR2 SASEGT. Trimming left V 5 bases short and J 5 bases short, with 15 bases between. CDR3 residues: CASSSAWSGETQYF. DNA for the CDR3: TGTGCCAGCAGTTCCGCCTGGTCGGGGGAGACCCAGTACTTC.

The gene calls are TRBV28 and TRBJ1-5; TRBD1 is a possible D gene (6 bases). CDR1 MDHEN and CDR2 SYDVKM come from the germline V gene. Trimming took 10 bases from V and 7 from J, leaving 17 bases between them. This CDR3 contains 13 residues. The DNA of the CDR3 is TGTGCCATTCGGTGGGGGCAGGGGCAGCCCCAGCATTTT. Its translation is CAIRWGQGQPQHF.

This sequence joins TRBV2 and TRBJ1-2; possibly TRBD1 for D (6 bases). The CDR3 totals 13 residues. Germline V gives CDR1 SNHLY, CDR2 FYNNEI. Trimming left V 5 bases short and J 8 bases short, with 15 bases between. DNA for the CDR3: TGTGCCAGCAGTCCAGGGGCTGGGGCCGGCTACACCTTC. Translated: CASSPGAGAGYTF. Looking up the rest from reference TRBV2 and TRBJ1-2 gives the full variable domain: EPEVTQTPSHQVTQMGQEVILRCVPISNHLYFYWYRQILGQKVEFLVSFYNNEISEKSEIFDDQFSVERPDGSNFTLKIRSTKLEDSAMYFCASSPGAGAGYTFGSGTRLTVV.

The CDR3: CASSLADRPGQPQHF. The CDR3 region has the DNA TGTGCCAGCAGCTTAGCCGACAGGCCAGGTCAGCCCCAGCATTTT. The rearrangement uses TRBV7-9 and TRBJ1-5; D is possibly TRBD1 (6 bases). The ends were cut back, 0 bases at V and 6 bases at J, with 12 bases in the middle. CDR1 and CDR2 from the germline V gene are SEHNR and FQNEAQ (reference sequence). CDR3 length: 15 amino acids.

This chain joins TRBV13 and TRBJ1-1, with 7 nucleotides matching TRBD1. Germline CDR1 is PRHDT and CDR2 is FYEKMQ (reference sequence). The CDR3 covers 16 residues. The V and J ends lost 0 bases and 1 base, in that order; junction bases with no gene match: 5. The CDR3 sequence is CASSLGTGNRNTEAFF. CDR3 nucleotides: TGTGCCAGCAGCTTAGGGACAGGGAACCGGAACACTGAAGCTTTCTTT.

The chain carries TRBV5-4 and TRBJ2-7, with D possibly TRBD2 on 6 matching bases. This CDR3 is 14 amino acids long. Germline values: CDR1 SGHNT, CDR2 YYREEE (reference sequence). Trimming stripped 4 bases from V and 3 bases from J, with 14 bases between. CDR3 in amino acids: CASSAPGTDYEQYF. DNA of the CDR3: TGTGCCAGCAGCGCGCCCGGGACTGACTACGAGCAGTACTTC.

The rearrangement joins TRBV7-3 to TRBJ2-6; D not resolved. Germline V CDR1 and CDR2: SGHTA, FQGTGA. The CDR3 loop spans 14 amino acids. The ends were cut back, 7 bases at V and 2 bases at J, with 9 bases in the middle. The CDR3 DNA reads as TGTGCCAGCACCGCGGCGACTGGGGCCAACGTCCTGACTTTC. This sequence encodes CASTAATGANVLTF.

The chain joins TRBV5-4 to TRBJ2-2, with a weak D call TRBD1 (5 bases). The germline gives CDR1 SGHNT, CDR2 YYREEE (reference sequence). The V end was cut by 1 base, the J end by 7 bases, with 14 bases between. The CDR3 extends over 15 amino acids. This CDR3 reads CASSLRQGAIGELFF. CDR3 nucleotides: TGTGCCAGCAGCTTGAGGCAAGGGGCGATCGGGGAGCTGTTTTTT.

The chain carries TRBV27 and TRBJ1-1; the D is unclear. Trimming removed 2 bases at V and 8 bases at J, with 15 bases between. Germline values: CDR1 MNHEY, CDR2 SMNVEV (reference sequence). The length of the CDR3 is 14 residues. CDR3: CASSLALGGSEAFF. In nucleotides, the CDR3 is TGTGCCAGCAGTTTAGCACTCGGCGGCAGCGAAGCTTTCTTT.

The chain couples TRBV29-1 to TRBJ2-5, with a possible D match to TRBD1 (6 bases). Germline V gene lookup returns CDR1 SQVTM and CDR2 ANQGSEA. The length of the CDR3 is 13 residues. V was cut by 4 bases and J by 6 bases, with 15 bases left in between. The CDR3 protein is CSVGAGDLKTQYF. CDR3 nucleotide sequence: TGCAGCGTTGGGGCAGGGGATCTTAAGACCCAGTACTTC.

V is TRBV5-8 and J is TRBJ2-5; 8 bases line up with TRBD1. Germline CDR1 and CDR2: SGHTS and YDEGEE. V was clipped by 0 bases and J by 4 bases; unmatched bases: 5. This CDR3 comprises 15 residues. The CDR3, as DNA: TGTGCCAGCAGCTTGGGAAGACAGGGGCTAGAGACCCAGTACTTC. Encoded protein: CASSLGRQGLETQYF.

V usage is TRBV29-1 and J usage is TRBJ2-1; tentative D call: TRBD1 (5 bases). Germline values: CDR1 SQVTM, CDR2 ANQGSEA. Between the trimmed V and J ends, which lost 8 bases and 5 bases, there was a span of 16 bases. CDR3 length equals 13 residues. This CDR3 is CSPRQWGHNEQFF. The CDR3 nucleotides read TGCAGCCCACGACAGTGGGGTCACAATGAGCAGTTCTTC.

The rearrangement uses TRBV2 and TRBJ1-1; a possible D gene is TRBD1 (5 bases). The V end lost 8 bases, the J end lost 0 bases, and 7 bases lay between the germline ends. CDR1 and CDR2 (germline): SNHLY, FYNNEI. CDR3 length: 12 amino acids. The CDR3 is CASRQMNTEAFF. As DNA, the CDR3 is TGTGCCAGCCGACAGATGAACACTGAAGCTTTCTTT.

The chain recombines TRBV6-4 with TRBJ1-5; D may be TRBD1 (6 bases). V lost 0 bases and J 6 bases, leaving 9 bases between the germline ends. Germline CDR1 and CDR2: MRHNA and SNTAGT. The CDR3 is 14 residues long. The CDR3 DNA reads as TGTGCCAGCAGTGACTCGTTGGGGGCTCAGCCCCAGCATTTT. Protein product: CASSDSLGAQPQHF.

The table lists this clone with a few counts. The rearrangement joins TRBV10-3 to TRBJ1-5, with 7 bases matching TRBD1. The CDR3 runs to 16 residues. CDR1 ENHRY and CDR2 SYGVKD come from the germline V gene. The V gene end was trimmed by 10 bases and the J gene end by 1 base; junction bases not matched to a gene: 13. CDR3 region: CATRDRVTSSNQPQHF. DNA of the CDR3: TGTGCCACCCGTGACAGGGTGACTTCAAGCAATCAGCCCCAGCATTTT.

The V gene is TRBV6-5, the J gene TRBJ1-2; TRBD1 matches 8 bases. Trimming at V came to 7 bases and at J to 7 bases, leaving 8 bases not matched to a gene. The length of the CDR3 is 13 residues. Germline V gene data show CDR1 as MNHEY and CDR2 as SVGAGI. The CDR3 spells CASTGGARSGYTF. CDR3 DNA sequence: TGTGCCAGCACAGGGGGCGCCCGGAGTGGCTACACCTTC.

The CDR3 sequence: CASSLTGNYGYTF. The CDR3 DNA sequence: TGTGCCAGCAGTTTGACAGGGAACTATGGCTACACCTTC. The chain couples TRBV28 to TRBJ1-2; 7 bases match TRBD1. Germline V CDR1 and CDR2: MDHEN, SYDVKM. After removal of 3 bases from V and 2 bases from J, the junction contained 0 bases not matched to a gene. The CDR3 spans 13 residues.

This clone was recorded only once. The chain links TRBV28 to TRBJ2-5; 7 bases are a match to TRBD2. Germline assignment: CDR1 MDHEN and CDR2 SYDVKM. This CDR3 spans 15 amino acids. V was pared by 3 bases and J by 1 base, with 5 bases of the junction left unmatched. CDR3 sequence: CASSFASGGQETQYF. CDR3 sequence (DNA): TGTGCCAGCAGTTTCGCTTCGGGGGGCCAAGAGACCCAGTACTTC.

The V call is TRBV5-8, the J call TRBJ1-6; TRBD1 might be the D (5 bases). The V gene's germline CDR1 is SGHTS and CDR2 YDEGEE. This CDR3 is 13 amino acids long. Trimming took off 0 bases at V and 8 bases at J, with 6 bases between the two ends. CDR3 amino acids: CASSLVRDSPLHF. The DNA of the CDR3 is TGTGCCAGCAGCTTGGTCAGGGATTCACCCCTCCACTTT. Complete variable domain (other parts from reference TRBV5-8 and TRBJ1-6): EAGVTQSPTHLIKTRGQQATLRCSPISGHTSVYWYQQALGLGLQFLLWYDEGEERNRGNFPPRFSGRQFPNYSSELNVNALELEDSALYLCASSLVRDSPLHFGNGTRLTVT.